This TCR beta chain was identified during a study of regulatory T cells in long-lasting Graves disease. Study-wide context: Duration of antithyroid drug therapy among newly diagnosed Graves' patients was under 3 months. Study outcomes and limitations: Having only a small sample size may have limited accuracy. A greater number of public clonotypes (more than 2,500) was shared by persistent patients than by new patients (about 880).

The time point was: newly diagnosed GD, antithyroid drugs for less than 3 months. PBMC-extracted RNA yielded the TCR library. This clonotype was recorded many times. No antigen is known for it. Arm-PCR of CDR3 regions with iRepertoire HTBI primers generated TCR beta libraries. TCRdb re-called the multiplex PCR reads with MiXCR, one entry per CDR3 protein. The sample records over 450,000 distinct CDR3 sequences, approximately 12% being singletons. This sample was also put to use in a study of T cells in Graves' hyperthyroidism and ophthalmopathy.

The TCR sequence derives from a woman in her twenties or thirties with Graves disease. This specimen consisted of peripheral blood mononuclear cells (PBMCs), obtained at new diagnosis, from a patient treated with antithyroid drugs.

CDR3 nucleotides: TGTGCCAGCACTCCCGGCAGGGTCCAAGAGACCCAGTACTTC. Translating it yields CASTPGRVQETQYF. The chain links TRBV2 to TRBJ2-5; possible D gene TRBD1, 5 bases. This CDR3 is 14 amino acids long. Germline V lookup: CDR1 SNHLY, CDR2 FYNNEI. With 7 bases removed from V and 1 base from J, the gap between germline ends came to 13 bases.